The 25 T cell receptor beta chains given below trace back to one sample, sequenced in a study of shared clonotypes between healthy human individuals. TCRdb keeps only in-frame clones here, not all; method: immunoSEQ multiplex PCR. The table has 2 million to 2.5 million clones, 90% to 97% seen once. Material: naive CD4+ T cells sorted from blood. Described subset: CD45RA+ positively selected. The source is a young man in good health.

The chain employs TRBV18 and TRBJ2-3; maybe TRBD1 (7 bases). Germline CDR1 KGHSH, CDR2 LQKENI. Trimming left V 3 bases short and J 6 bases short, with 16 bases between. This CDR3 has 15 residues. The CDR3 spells CASSPGGGTSDTQYF. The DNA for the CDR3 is TGTGCCAGCTCACCTGGAGGGGGCACCTCGGATACGCAGTATTTT.

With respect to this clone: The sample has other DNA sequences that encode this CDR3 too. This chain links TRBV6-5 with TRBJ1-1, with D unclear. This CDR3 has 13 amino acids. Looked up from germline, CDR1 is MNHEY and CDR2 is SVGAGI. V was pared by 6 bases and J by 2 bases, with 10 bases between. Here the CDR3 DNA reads TGTGCCAGCAGGGTTGACCGTAACACTGAAGCTTTCTTT. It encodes CASRVDRNTEAFF.

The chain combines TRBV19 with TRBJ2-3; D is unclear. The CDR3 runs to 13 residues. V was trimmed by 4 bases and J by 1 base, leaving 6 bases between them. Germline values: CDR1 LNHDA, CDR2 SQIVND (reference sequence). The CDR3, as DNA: TGTGCCAGTAGTAGTGGCCGCACAGATACGCAGTATTTT. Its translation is CASSSGRTDTQYF. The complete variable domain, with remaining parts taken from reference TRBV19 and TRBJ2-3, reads DGGITQSPKYLFRKEGQNVTLSCEQNLNHDAMYWYRQDPGQGLRLIYYSQIVNDFQKGDIAEGYSVSREKKESFPLTVTSAQKNPTAFYLCASSSGRTDTQYFGPGTRLTVL.

CDR3 in DNA: TGTGCCAGCAGCCCAGGGACAGCAACTAATGAAAAACTGTTTTTT. Translating it yields CASSPGTATNEKLFF. The rearrangement links TRBV7-3 to TRBJ1-4; 7 nucleotides line up with TRBD1. This CDR3 is built from 15 residues. The germline gives CDR1 SGHTA, CDR2 FQGTGA. Trimming removed 5 bases from V and 0 bases from J; junction bases left unmatched: 3.

CDR3 sequence reads: CASIKGQAFF. CDR3 coding DNA: TGTGCCAGCATCAAAGGACAAGCTTTCTTT. This sequence joins TRBV6-5 and TRBJ1-1; D unclear. This CDR3 has 10 residues. Trimming pared 7 bases from V and 9 bases from J, leaving 9 bases between. Germline lookup yields CDR1 MNHEY and CDR2 SVGAGI.

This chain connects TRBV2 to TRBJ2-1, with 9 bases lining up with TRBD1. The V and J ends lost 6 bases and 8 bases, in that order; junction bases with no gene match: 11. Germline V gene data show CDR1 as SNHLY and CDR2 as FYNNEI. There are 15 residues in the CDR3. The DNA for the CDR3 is TGTGCCAGCAGGCTACGGACAGGGGCCGGCGATGAGCAGTTCTTC. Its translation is CASRLRTGAGDEQFF.

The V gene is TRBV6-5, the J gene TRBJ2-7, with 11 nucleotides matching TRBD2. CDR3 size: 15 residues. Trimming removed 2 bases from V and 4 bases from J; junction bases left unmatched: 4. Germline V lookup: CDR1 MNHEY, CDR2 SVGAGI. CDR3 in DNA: TGTGCCAGCAGTTACGATAGCGGGGGGGGATACGAGCAGTACTTC. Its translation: CASSYDSGGGYEQYF.

The DNA of the CDR3 is TGCGCCAGCAGCCGGGGAGGGGCGAATGAGCAGTTCTTC. It codes for CASSRGGANEQFF. The J gene is TRBJ2-1, the V gene TRBV5-1, with 7 bases matching TRBD2. This CDR3 region has 13 residues. Unmatched junction bases numbered 5, after V lost 4 bases and J lost 7 bases. CDR1 and CDR2 from the germline V gene are SGHRS and YFSETQ.

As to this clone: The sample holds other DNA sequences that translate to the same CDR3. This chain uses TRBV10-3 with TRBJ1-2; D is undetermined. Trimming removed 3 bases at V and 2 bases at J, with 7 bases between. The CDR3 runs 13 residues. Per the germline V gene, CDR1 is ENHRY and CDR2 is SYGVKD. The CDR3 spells CAISDGVNYGYTF. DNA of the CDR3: TGTGCCATCAGTGATGGGGTCAACTATGGCTACACCTTC.

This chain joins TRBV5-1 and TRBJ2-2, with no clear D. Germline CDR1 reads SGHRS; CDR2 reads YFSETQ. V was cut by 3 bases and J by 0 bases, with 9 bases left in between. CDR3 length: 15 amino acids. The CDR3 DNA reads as TGCGCCAGCAGCTCCGGTCAGTCGAACACCGGGGAGCTGTTTTTT. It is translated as CASSSGQSNTGELFF.

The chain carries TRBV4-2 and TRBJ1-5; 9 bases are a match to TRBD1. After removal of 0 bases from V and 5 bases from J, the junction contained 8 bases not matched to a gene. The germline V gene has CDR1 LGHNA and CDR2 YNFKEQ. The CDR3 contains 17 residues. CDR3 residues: CASSQESVGQGYQPQHF. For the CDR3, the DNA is TGTGCCAGCAGCCAAGAGAGCGTGGGACAGGGATATCAGCCCCAGCATTTT.

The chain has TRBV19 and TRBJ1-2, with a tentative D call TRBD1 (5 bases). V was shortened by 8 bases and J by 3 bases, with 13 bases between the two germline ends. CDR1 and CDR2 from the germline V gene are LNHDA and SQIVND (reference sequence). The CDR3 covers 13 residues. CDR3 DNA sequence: TGTGCCAGTTACCATCAGGGCCACTATGGCTACACCTTC. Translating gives CASYHQGHYGYTF.

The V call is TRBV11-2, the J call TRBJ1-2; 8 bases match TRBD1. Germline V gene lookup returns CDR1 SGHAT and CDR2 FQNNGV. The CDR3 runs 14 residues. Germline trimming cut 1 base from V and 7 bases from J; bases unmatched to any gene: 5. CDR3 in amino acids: CASSLGSGGFGYTF. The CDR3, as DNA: TGTGCCAGCAGCTTAGGATCAGGGGGCTTTGGCTACACCTTC.

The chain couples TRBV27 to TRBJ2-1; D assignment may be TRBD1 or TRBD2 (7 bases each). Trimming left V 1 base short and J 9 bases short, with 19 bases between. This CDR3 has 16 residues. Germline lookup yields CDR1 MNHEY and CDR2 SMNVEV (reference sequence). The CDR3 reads CASSLWVAGQGGEQFF. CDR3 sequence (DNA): TGTGCCAGCAGTTTATGGGTAGCGGGCCAGGGGGGTGAGCAGTTCTTC.

The CDR3 loop is CASSQGLLGNEQFF. The CDR3 DNA is TGCGCCAGCAGCCAGGGACTCCTGGGAAATGAGCAGTTCTTC. The genes are TRBV5-1 and TRBJ2-1; maybe TRBD2 (6 bases). Per the germline V gene, CDR1 is SGHRS and CDR2 is YFSETQ. The V gene lost 4 bases and the J gene lost 7 bases, with 15 bases spanning the gap. This CDR3 comprises 14 residues.

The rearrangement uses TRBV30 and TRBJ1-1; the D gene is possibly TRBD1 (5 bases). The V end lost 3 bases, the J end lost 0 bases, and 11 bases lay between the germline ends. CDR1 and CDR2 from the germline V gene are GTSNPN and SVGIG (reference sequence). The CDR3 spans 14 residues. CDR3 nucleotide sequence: TGTGCCTGGAGCGAGGGGATAGTGAACACTGAAGCTTTCTTT. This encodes CAWSEGIVNTEAFF.

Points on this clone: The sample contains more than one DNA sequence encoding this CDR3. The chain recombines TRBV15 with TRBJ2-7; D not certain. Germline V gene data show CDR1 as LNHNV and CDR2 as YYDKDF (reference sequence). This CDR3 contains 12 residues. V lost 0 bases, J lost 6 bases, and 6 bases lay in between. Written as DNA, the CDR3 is TGTGCCACCAGCAGAGATCGCGGCGAGCAGTACTTC. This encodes CATSRDRGEQYF.

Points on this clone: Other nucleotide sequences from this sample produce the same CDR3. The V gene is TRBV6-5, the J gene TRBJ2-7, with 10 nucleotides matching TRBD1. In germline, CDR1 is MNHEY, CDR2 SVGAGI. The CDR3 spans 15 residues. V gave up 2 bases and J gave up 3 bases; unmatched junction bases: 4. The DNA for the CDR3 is TGTGCCAGCAGTTACCGGGACAGGGGAAACTACGAGCAGTACTTC. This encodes CASSYRDRGNYEQYF.

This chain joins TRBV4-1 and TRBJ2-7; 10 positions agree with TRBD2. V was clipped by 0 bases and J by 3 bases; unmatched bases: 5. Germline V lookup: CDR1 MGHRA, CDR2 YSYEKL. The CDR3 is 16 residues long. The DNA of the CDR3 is TGCGCCAGCAGCCAAGATGCTAGCGGGAGTCGCTACGAGCAGTACTTC. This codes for CASSQDASGSRYEQYF.

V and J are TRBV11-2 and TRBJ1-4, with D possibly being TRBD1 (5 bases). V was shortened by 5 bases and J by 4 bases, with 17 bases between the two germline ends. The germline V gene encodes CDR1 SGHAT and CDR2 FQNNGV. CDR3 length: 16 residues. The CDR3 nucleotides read TGTGCCAGCAGCATTAGGCGGGGGTCCGGTAATGAAAAACTGTTTTTT. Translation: CASSIRRGSGNEKLFF.

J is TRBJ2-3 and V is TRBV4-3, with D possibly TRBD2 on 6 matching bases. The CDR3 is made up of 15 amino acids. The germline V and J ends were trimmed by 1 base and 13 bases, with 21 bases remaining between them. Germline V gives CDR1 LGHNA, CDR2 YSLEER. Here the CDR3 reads CASSQAPRDSRGEYF. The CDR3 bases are TGCGCCAGCAGCCAAGCTCCACGGGACTCCCGGGGAGAGTATTTT.

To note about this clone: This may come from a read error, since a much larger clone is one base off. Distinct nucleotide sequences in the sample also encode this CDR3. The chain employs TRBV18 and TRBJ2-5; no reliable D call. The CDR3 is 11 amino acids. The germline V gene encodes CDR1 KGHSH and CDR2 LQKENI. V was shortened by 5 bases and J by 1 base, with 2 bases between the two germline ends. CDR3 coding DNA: TGTGCCAGCTCAGCCCAAGAGACCCAGTACTTC. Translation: CASSAQETQYF.

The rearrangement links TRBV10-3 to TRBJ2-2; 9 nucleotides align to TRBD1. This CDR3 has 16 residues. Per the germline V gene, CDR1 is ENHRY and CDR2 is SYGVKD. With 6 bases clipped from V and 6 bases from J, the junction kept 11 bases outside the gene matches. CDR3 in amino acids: CAIRDTGGGPSGELFF. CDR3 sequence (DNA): TGTGCCATCAGAGATACAGGGGGCGGTCCATCCGGGGAGCTGTTTTTT.

This chain's CDR3 is CASSLTGGDYGYTF. CDR3 in DNA: TGTGCCAGCAGTTTGACAGGGGGCGACTATGGCTACACCTTC. V gene TRBV6-5 combines with J gene TRBJ1-2; 10 positions agree with TRBD1. The CDR3 length is 14 residues. V gave up 4 bases and J gave up 3 bases; unmatched junction bases: 2. Germline V lookup: CDR1 MNHEY, CDR2 SVGAGI.

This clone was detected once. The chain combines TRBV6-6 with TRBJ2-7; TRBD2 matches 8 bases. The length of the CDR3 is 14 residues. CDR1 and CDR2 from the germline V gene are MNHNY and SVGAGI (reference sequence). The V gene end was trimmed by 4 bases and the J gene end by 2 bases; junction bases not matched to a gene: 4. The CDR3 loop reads CASSSREGTYEQYF. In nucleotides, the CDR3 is TGTGCCAGCAGTTCCCGGGAGGGGACCTACGAGCAGTACTTC.